This T cell receptor beta chain is drawn from a study of T cell responses to AZD1222 COVID-19 vaccine. As regards this clone: Its specificity is unknown.

Study-wide points: It should be noted that donors were predominantly white British and more often female, and clonal diversity was possibly underestimated.

Looked up from germline, CDR1 is MNHEY and CDR2 is SVGEGT. With 4 bases removed from V and 6 bases from J, the gap between germline ends came to 16 bases. The CDR3 is made up of 15 amino acids. Clones were read by immunoSEQ multiplex PCR, and TCRdb kept only the in-frame ones, dropping some. The data show 140,000 or so clones, 88% seen once. Source: peripheral blood, taken 28 days after the second AZD1222 dose. This chain connects TRBV6-2 or TRBV6-3 to TRBJ1-5, with TRBD1 as a possible D gene (5 bases). The receptor was isolated from an adult who received the AZD1222 COVID-19 vaccine. The CDR3 reads CASSSLGQGFQPQHF. The DNA of the CDR3 is TGTGCCAGCAGTTCGTTAGGCCAGGGTTTTCAGCCCCAGCATTTT.